This TCR beta chain was sequenced in a study of graft-versus-host responses after intestinal transplantation. Study information: Recipients had multivisceral, liver-intestinal, or isolated intestinal transplants. Every recipient had anti-thymocyte globulin induction and approximately three years of tacrolimus plus steroids. General study points: There were GvH clones found in recipient marrow, and some of them appeared first in ileum or blood. Declining HvG levels early post-transplant were linked to peak circulating GvH clone levels.

The assay was immunoSEQ multiplex PCR, and TCRdb's table has in-frame clones only and misses some. The repertoire holds 35,000 to 50,000 clones, with about 95% as singletons. About this clone: The antigen remains undetermined.

The source was unstimulated CD8+ T cells sorted from spleen or lymph node cells, collected before transplant. The sequence derives from a human donor who was the organ donor for an intestinal transplant.

The CDR3 bases are TGTGCTAGTGGTTTTGGGGGTGGGTCCACTGAAGCTTTCTTT. Amino acids: CASGFGGGSTEAFF. The chain has TRBV12-5 and TRBJ1-1; D is possibly TRBD1 (5 bases). Germline CDR1 is LGHNT and CDR2 is FRNRAP. This CDR3 has 14 residues. V was clipped by 3 bases and J by 4 bases, with 12 bases between them. The full variable domain, in which reference TRBV12-5 and TRBJ1-1 provide the parts outside the CDR3, is DARVTQTPRHKVTEMGQEVTMRCQPILGHNTVFWYRQTMMQGLELLAYFRNRAPLDDSGMPKDRFSAEMPDATLATLKIQPSEPRDSAVYFCASGFGGGSTEAFFGQGTRLTVV.